This paragraph covers one T cell receptor beta chain sequence. Its antigen is currently unknown. Sequencing was performed with immunoSEQ multiplex PCR; in TCRdb, only in-frame clones are kept and a portion is missing. The table lists roughly 96,000 clones, 91% of them singletons. The data were taken from a study of graft-versus-host responses after intestinal transplantation. For the study at large: Every transplant recipient was induced with anti-thymocyte globulin, then maintained on tacrolimus and steroids for two to three years.

The CDR3 has 18 residues. The J segment lost 2 bases and the V segment lost 6 bases, leaving 13 bases of the junction unmatched. Germline V gives CDR1 SNHLY, CDR2 FYNNEI. Study-wide results and caveats: Detected in recipient marrow were GvH clones, some of which were first observed in ileum or blood. Allografts of patients with graft-donor T cell macrochimerism showed high graft-versus-host to host-versus-graft clone ratios.

This sample comprised unstimulated CD8+ T cells sorted from spleen or lymph node cells, obtained before intestinal transplant. The sequence derives from a human donor who received an intestinal transplant. The J gene is TRBJ1-5, the V gene TRBV2, with 10 bases lining up with TRBD1. The CDR3 reads CASRPSGTGDVGNQPQHF. The CDR3 DNA is TGTGCCAGCAGGCCATCCGGGACAGGGGACGTCGGCAATCAGCCCCAGCATTTT.